A single sample is the source of the 26 T cell receptor beta chains below, sequenced in a study of glioma-infiltrating T cells after dendritic cell vaccination. Profiling relied on immunoSEQ multiplex PCR, and the TCRdb table lists in-frame clones only, not all of them. The sample has some 73,000 clones, more than 65% seen once; the top ten hold roughly 2.2%. This sample comprised blood, obtained before dendritic cell vaccination. Receptors originate from a human donor with glioblastoma.

The V gene is TRBV6-5, the J gene TRBJ1-1, with 10 bases identical to TRBD1. The CDR3 spans 14 residues. Germline V gives CDR1 MNHEY, CDR2 SVGAGI. The J segment lost 3 bases and the V segment lost 2 bases, leaving 0 bases of the junction unmatched. CDR3 DNA sequence: TGTGCCAGCAGTTACGGACAGGGGGACACTGAAGCTTTCTTT. Translation gives CASSYGQGDTEAFF.

The chain joins TRBV4-1 to TRBJ2-2; 7 bases are a match to TRBD1. Looked up from germline, CDR1 is MGHRA and CDR2 is YSYEKL. Trimming took 3 bases from V and 6 from J; bases not matched to a gene: 7. The CDR3 is 15 amino acids. The CDR3 protein is CASSQTGSVPGELFF. In nucleotides, the CDR3 is TGCGCCAGCAGCCAGACAGGGAGTGTTCCCGGGGAGCTGTTTTTT.

This clone was seen once. This chain joins TRBV30 and TRBJ2-3; maybe TRBD2 (5 bases). Germline V gene data show CDR1 as GTSNPN and CDR2 as SVGIG (reference sequence). V lost 2 bases and J lost 2, with 11 bases in between. This CDR3 region has 14 residues. The CDR3 DNA is TGTGCCTGGAGTAAGGGAGTAAACACAGATACGCAGTATTTT. It translates to CAWSKGVNTDTQYF.

The chain uses TRBV5-6 and TRBJ1-1, with 8 positions matching TRBD1. CDR1 is SGHDT, CDR2 YYEEEE, per germline. The length of the CDR3 is 15 residues. Trimming took 5 bases from V and 1 from J; bases not matched to a gene: 7. CDR3 coding DNA: TGTGCCAGCAGTTGGACAGGGTGGGGGAACACTGAAGCTTTCTTT. Its protein is CASSWTGWGNTEAFF.

This chain uses TRBV6-5 with TRBJ2-7; weak D call: TRBD2 (6 bases). This CDR3 is built from 13 residues. Between the trimmed V and J ends, which lost 6 bases and 7 bases, there was a span of 16 bases. CDR1 and CDR2 from the germline V gene are MNHEY and SVGAGI. The CDR3 spells CASRRDLAGEQYV. CDR3 DNA sequence: TGTGCCAGCAGACGGGACCTGGCGGGGGAGCAGTACGTC.

This chain uses TRBV27 with TRBJ1-2, with TRBD1 matching 12 bases. CDR3 length: 17 residues. V lost 2 bases to trimming and J lost 4 bases; unmatched junction nucleotides: 8. CDR1 and CDR2 from the germline V gene are MNHEY and SMNVEV (reference sequence). CDR3 DNA: TGTGCCAGCAGTTTACTGGGACAGGGGGCGGGAAGCTATGGCTACACCTTC. Its translation: CASSLLGQGAGSYGYTF.

This clone was counted a single time. The rearrangement joins TRBV25-1 to TRBJ1-2; 7 positions match TRBD1. CDR1 is MGHDK, CDR2 SYGVNS, per germline. This CDR3 comprises 14 residues. V dropped 5 bases and J dropped 8; count of bases not matched to a gene: 11. CDR3: CASSPTGVLLGYTF. CDR3 coding DNA: TGTGCCAGCAGTCCTACAGGGGTTCTTTTGGGCTACACCTTC.

This chain connects TRBV2 to TRBJ2-1, with a tentative D call TRBD2 (6 bases). Germline V lookup: CDR1 SNHLY, CDR2 FYNNEI. The V gene lost 5 bases and the J gene lost 0 bases, with 11 bases spanning the gap. The CDR3 has 15 residues. Here the CDR3 DNA reads TGTGCCAGCAGTCCTCTCGGGAGCTCCTACAATGAGCAGTTCTTC. This codes for CASSPLGSSYNEQFF.

This clone was counted a few times. The chain links TRBV7-5 to TRBJ2-7; the table gives TRBD2 as D, unverified against the DNA. TRBV7-5 represents a pseudogene. The CDR3 is 19 residues long. CDR3 coding DNA: TGTGCCAGAAGCTTATCGATTTATGTTGAGCTGGGGGGGCCCTACGAGCAGTACTTC. Translating gives CARSLSIYVELGGPYEQYF.

The chain employs TRBV18 and TRBJ2-3; tentative D call: TRBD2 (6 bases). V was cut by 5 bases and J by 1 base, with 13 bases left in between. The CDR3 is 15 residues long. The germline V gene has CDR1 KGHSH and CDR2 LQKENI. The DNA for the CDR3 is TGTGCCAGCTCATTCGGCGGGACTCGCACAGATACGCAGTATTTT. Translating it yields CASSFGGTRTDTQYF.

The CDR3 DNA follows: TGCGCCAGCAGCTCCGGGACAGCTAACACTGAAGCTTTCTTT. This sequence encodes CASSSGTANTEAFF. V gene TRBV5-1 combines with J gene TRBJ1-1, with 7 bases fitting TRBD1. Germline CDR1 is SGHRS and CDR2 is YFSETQ. CDR3 length equals 14 residues. With 3 bases clipped from V and 2 bases from J, the junction kept 4 bases outside the gene matches. Full variable domain (remainder filled in from reference TRBV5-1 and TRBJ1-1): KAGVTQTPRYLIKTRGQQVTLSCSPISGHRSVSWYQQTPGQGLQFLFEYFSETQRNKGNFPGRFSGRQFSNSRSEMNVSTLELGDSALYLCASSSGTANTEAFFGQGTRLTVV.

This clone was counted a few times. This sequence joins TRBV29-1 and TRBJ1-1, with 7 bases lining up with TRBD1. V lost 6 bases, J lost 3 bases, and 13 bases stayed unmatched. Per the germline V gene, CDR1 is SQVTM and CDR2 is ANQGSEA. The CDR3 consists of 15 residues. In nucleotides, the CDR3 is TGCAGCGTCGGCAACACAGGGGTTTCGGACACTGAAGCTTTCTTT. This sequence encodes CSVGNTGVSDTEAFF.

This chain links TRBV19 with TRBJ2-1; 7 nucleotides agree with TRBD1. Germline-derived CDR1 and CDR2 are LNHDA and SQIVND (reference sequence). V was clipped by 5 bases and J by 3 bases; unmatched bases: 16. The CDR3 runs 18 residues. The CDR3 region is CASSSTFLTGIFYNEQFF. CDR3 bases: TGTGCCAGTAGTTCGACTTTTTTGACAGGGATTTTCTACAATGAGCAGTTCTTC.

This rearrangement joins TRBV30 to TRBJ2-1; D unresolved. The germline gives CDR1 GTSNPN, CDR2 SVGIG (reference sequence). This CDR3 has 16 residues. Trimming shortened V by 0 bases and J by 0 bases, and 12 bases separated the two germline ends. As DNA, the CDR3 is TGTGCCTGGAGTGTACCAATAGGAGCCTCCTACAATGAGCAGTTCTTC. Amino acid sequence: CAWSVPIGASYNEQFF.

This chain uses TRBV18 with TRBJ1-2; D not certain. The V and J ends lost 2 bases and 9 bases respectively, with 19 bases between them. The CDR3 extends over 15 amino acids. The germline V gene has CDR1 KGHSH and CDR2 LQKENI. CDR3 amino acids: CASSPGRGFDVSYTF. The CDR3 nucleotides read TGTGCCAGCTCACCAGGGCGGGGATTTGACGTGAGCTACACCTTC.

This chain joins TRBV19 and TRBJ1-5; D is unclear. The CDR3 consists of 16 residues. Germline assignment: CDR1 LNHDA and CDR2 SQIVND (reference sequence). Deletions cut 4 bases from V and 4 bases from J, with 17 bases between. The CDR3 region is CASSRALGSQNQPQHF. Written as DNA, the CDR3 is TGTGCCAGTAGTAGGGCCCTTGGCAGTCAAAATCAGCCCCAGCATTTT.

By frequency in the sample, this clone is medium-sized. The genes are TRBV6-4 and TRBJ2-3; 7 nucleotides line up with TRBD2. This CDR3 has 14 residues. J lost 4 bases, V lost 3 bases, and 4 bases had no gene match. Germline lookup yields CDR1 MRHNA and CDR2 SNTAGT. For the CDR3, the DNA is TGTGCCAGCAGTGAAGGACTAGGCGCAGATACGCAGTATTTT. It encodes CASSEGLGADTQYF.

Points on this clone: A read error may account for a junction end that differs from germline. V and J are TRBV18 and TRBJ1-6, with 8 nucleotides matching TRBD1. This CDR3 spans 18 amino acids. Per germline, CDR1 KGHSH and CDR2 LQKENI. CDR3 residues: CASSPPRGQGYYNSPLHF. The CDR3 DNA reads as TGTGCCAGCTCCCCACCCAGAGGACAGGGCTACTATAATTCACCCCTCCACTTT.

This rearrangement joins TRBV7-2 to TRBJ2-3, with 16 bases fitting TRBD2. The ends lost 5 bases at V and 4 bases at J; junction bases unmatched: 6. Germline V gene lookup returns CDR1 SGHTA and CDR2 FQGNSA. The length of the CDR3 is 17 residues. CDR3 DNA sequence: TGTGCCAGCAGCCCGGGGACTAGCGGGGGGGCAGCAGATACGCAGTATTTT. Amino acid sequence: CASSPGTSGGAADTQYF.

This chain joins TRBV6-6 and TRBJ1-5, with D possibly TRBD1 on 5 matching bases. The CDR3 consists of 13 residues. Germline lookup yields CDR1 MNHNY and CDR2 SVGAGI (reference sequence). V was trimmed by 6 bases and J by 3 bases, leaving 9 bases between them. CDR3 sequence reads: CASRGQANQPQHF. DNA of the CDR3: TGTGCCAGCAGGGGGCAGGCCAATCAGCCCCAGCATTTT.

The chain carries TRBV5-4 and TRBJ2-2; a possible D gene is TRBD2 (6 bases). Germline lookup yields CDR1 SGHNT and CDR2 YYREEE (reference sequence). V lost 1 base to trimming and J lost 5 bases, with 9 bases between them. The CDR3 runs 14 residues. Here the CDR3 DNA reads TGTGCCAGCAGCTTGAGACTAGGAACCGGGGAGCTGTTTTTT. Its translation is CASSLRLGTGELFF.

The rearrangement links TRBV18 to TRBJ2-1; 7 bases fit TRBD2. The CDR3 covers 17 residues. Germline CDR1 and CDR2: KGHSH and LQKENI. V gave up 1 base and J gave up 3 bases; unmatched junction bases: 9. CDR3 nucleotides: TGTGCCAGCTCACCACTAACGTCTAGCGGATACTACAATGAGCAGTTCTTC. This encodes CASSPLTSSGYYNEQFF.

The CDR3 DNA is TGTGCCAGTAGTATCCGACAGGCACATAGCAATCAGCCCCAGCATTTT. This sequence encodes CASSIRQAHSNQPQHF. The chain employs TRBV19 and TRBJ1-5, with D perhaps matching TRBD1 (6 bases). V was trimmed by 3 bases and J by 0 bases, leaving 12 bases between them. This CDR3 is built from 16 residues. CDR1 is LNHDA, CDR2 SQIVND, per germline (reference sequence).

V and J are TRBV5-1 and TRBJ2-3; 7 bases agree with TRBD2. V was clipped by 5 bases and J by 0 bases; unmatched bases: 6. The germline V gene has CDR1 SGHRS and CDR2 YFSETQ. This CDR3 has 15 residues. CDR3 nucleotides: TGCGCCAGCAGGGCGACTAGCAGGAGCACAGATACGCAGTATTTT. It yields the protein CASRATSRSTDTQYF.

The chain couples TRBV5-4 to TRBJ2-1, with TRBD2 matching 9 bases. With 1 base clipped from V and 9 bases from J, the junction kept 8 bases outside the gene matches. Germline V gene data show CDR1 as SGHNT and CDR2 as YYREEE (reference sequence). This CDR3 region has 15 residues. CDR3 protein: CASSLWGVLAGEQFF. CDR3 coding DNA: TGTGCCAGCAGCTTGTGGGGTGTACTAGCGGGTGAGCAGTTCTTC. Looking up the rest from reference TRBV5-4 and TRBJ2-1 gives the full variable domain: ETGVTQSPTHLIKTRGQQVTLRCSSQSGHNTVSWYQQALGQGPQFIFQYYREEENGRGNFPPRFSGLQFPNYSSELNVNALELDDSALYLCASSLWGVLAGEQFFGPGTRLTVL.

The chain employs TRBV7-9 and TRBJ1-4; TRBD1 matches at 9 bases. Germline CDR1 is SEHNR and CDR2 is FQNEAQ (reference sequence). Trimming removed 5 bases from V and 4 bases from J; junction bases left unmatched: 14. The CDR3 has 18 amino acids. CDR3 amino acids: CASSPRPRTGAVNEKLFF. CDR3 coding DNA: TGTGCCAGCAGCCCTCGGCCCCGGACAGGGGCCGTTAATGAAAAACTGTTTTTT.